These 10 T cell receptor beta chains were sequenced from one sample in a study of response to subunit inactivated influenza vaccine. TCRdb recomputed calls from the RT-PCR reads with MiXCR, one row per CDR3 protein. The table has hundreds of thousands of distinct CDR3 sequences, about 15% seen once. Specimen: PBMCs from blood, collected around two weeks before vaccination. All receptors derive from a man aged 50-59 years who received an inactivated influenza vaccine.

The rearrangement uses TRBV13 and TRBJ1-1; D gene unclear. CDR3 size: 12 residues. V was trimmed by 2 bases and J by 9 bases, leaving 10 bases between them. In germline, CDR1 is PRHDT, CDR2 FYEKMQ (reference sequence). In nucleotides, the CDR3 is TGTGCCAGCAGCTTAAACCGAGGCCAAGCTTTCTTT. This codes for CASSLNRGQAFF. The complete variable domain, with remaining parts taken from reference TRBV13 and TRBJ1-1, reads AAGVIQSPRHLIKEKRETATLKCYPIPRHDTVYWYQQGPGQDPQFLISFYEKMQSDKGSIPDRFSAQQFSDYHSELNMSSLELGDSALYFCASSLNRGQAFFGQGTRLTVV.

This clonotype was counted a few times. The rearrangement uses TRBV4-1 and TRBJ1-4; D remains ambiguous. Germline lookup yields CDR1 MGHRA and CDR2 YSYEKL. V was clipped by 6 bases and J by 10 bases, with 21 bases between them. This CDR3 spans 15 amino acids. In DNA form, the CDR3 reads TGCGCCAGCAGAGATCAAAAAGGGCCCGTGGGAAAACTGTTTTTT. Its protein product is CASRDQKGPVGKLFF.

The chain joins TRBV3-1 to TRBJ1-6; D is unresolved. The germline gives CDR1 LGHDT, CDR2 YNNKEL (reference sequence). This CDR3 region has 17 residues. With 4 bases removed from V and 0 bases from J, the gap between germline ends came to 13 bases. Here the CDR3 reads CASSPAGFSSYNSPLHF. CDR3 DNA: TGTGCCAGCAGCCCGGCGGGTTTCAGCTCCTATAATTCACCCCTCCACTTT.

The CDR3 sequence: CASSQDLALYNEQFF. The CDR3 coding sequence is TGTGCCAGCAGCCAGGACCTAGCGCTCTACAATGAGCAGTTCTTC. J is TRBJ2-1 and V is TRBV9; a weak D match, TRBD2 (6 bases). The CDR3 length is 15 residues. The ends were cut back, 4 bases at V and 3 bases at J, with 14 bases in the middle. Germline V CDR1 and CDR2: SGDLS, YYNGEE.

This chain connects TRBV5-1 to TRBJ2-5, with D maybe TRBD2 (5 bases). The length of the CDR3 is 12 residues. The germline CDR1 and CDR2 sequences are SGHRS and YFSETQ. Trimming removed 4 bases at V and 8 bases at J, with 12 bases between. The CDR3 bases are TGCGCCAGCAGCCCCGACGGACTTACCCAGTACTTC. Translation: CASSPDGLTQYF.

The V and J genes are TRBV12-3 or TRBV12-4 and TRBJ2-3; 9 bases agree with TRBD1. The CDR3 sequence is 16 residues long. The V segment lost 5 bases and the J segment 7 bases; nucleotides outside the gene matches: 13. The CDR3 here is CASSGITGGAGYTQYF. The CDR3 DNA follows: TGTGCCAGCAGTGGGATAACAGGGGGCGCGGGATATACGCAGTATTTT.

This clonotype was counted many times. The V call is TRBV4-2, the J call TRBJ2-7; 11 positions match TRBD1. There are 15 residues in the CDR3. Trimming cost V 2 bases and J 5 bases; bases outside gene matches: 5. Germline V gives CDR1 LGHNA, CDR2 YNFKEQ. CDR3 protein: CASSQSGTGGDEQYF. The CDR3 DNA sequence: TGTGCCAGCAGCCAATCCGGGACAGGGGGAGACGAGCAGTACTTC.

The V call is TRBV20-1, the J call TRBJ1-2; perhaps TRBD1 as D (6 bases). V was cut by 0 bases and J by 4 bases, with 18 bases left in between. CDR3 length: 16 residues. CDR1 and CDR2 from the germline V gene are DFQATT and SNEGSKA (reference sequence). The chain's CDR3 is CSARDRGGARSYGYTF. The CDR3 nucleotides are TGCAGTGCTAGAGACCGTGGGGGGGCGCGTTCCTATGGCTACACCTTC.

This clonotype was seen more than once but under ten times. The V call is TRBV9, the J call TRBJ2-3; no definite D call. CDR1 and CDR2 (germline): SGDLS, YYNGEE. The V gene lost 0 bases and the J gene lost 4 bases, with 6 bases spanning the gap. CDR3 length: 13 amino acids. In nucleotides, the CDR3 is TGTGCCAGCAGCGTAGCGGGTGCAGATACGCAGTATTTT. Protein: CASSVAGADTQYF.

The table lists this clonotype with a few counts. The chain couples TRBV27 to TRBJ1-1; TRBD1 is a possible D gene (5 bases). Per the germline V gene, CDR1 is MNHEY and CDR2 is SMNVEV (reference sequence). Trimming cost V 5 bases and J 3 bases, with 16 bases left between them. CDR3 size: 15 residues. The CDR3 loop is CASSPWDLSDTEAFF. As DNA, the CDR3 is TGTGCCAGCAGTCCCTGGGACCTTTCCGACACTGAAGCTTTCTTT.